One sample yielded the 15 T cell receptor beta chains listed below, sequenced in a study of glioma-infiltrating T cells after dendritic cell vaccination. Measured with immunoSEQ multiplex PCR; TCRdb has only the in-frame clones, and not every one. Of under 30,000 clones in the sample, just under 90% were seen once. Indicated time point: after dendritic cell vaccination, including at tumor progression/relapse. Sample: blood, taken after dendritic cell vaccination. The receptors were gathered from a human donor with glioblastoma.

The rearrangement links TRBV12-5 to TRBJ2-7; 7 bases fit TRBD2. Germline CDR1 and CDR2: LGHNT and FRNRAP. The V and J ends lost 1 base and 3 bases, in that order; junction bases with no gene match: 6. The CDR3 spans 15 residues. CDR3 coding DNA: TGTGCTAGTGGTTTGGACGGGGGGTTGGGCTACGAGCAGTACTTC. It yields the protein CASGLDGGLGYEQYF.

This clone showed up just once. The chain employs TRBV7-8 and TRBJ2-1; TRBD1 matches at 11 bases. Per the germline V gene, CDR1 is SGHVS and CDR2 is FQNEAQ. V gave up 5 bases and J gave up 10 bases; unmatched junction bases: 7. The CDR3 loop spans 14 amino acids. CDR3 region: CASSGGGQGDEQFF. The CDR3, as DNA: TGTGCCAGCAGCGGGGGGGGACAGGGGGACGAGCAGTTCTTC.

The rearrangement links TRBV5-1 to TRBJ1-5; D remains ambiguous. V gave up 0 bases and J gave up 4 bases, with 8 bases separating them. The CDR3 is 14 amino acids. Per germline, CDR1 SGHRS and CDR2 YFSETQ. CDR3 nucleotide sequence: TGCGCCAGCAGCTTGGATGCAGATAATCAGCCCCAGCATTTT. It codes for CASSLDADNQPQHF.

The chain employs TRBV6-5 and TRBJ1-3; a possible D gene is TRBD1 (6 bases). Trimming pared 4 bases from V and 0 bases from J, leaving 10 bases between. CDR3 size: 15 residues. Looked up from germline, CDR1 is MNHEY and CDR2 is SVGAGI. CDR3 in amino acids: CASSSGHPSGNTIYF. In nucleotides, the CDR3 is TGTGCCAGCAGTTCGGGACATCCCTCTGGAAACACCATATATTTT.

The chain uses TRBV11-3 and TRBJ2-3; possibly TRBD2 for D (6 bases). Trimming pared 2 bases from V and 4 bases from J, leaving 10 bases between. CDR3 length equals 14 residues. CDR1 SGHNT and CDR2 YENEEA come from the germline V gene. CDR3 nucleotides: TGTGCCAGCAGCTTATCAGGGAGGCCAGATACGCAGTATTTT. It is translated as CASSLSGRPDTQYF.

The V gene is TRBV6-1, the J gene TRBJ1-4, with unresolved D. Deletions cut 8 bases from V and 0 bases from J, with 10 bases between. The length of the CDR3 is 14 residues. Germline CDR1 MNHNS, CDR2 SASEGT. In DNA, the CDR3 is TGTGCCAGCGGTCGCCAGACAACTAATGAAAAACTGTTTTTT. It codes for CASGRQTTNEKLFF.

CDR3 in amino acids: CASSYDKQETQYF. CDR3 DNA: TGTGCCAGCAGTTACGACAAGCAAGAGACCCAGTACTTC. This chain connects TRBV6-5 to TRBJ2-5, with D unresolved. The ends were cut back, 2 bases at V and 2 bases at J, with 6 bases in the middle. Germline V gives CDR1 MNHEY, CDR2 SVGAGI. The CDR3 runs 13 residues.

This clone has a single count. This chain joins TRBV27 and TRBJ2-1; D not certain. Germline CDR1 and CDR2: MNHEY and SMNVEV (reference sequence). The V gene lost 0 bases and the J gene lost 4 bases, with 7 bases spanning the gap. The CDR3 is 14 residues long. The CDR3 nucleotides are TGTGCCAGCAGTTTATCCTTACTTTACAATGAGCAGTTCTTC. Translated, it gives CASSLSLLYNEQFF.

The rearrangement links TRBV5-1 to TRBJ2-3, with 16 bases that match TRBD2. Trimming removed 4 bases from V and 4 bases from J; junction bases left unmatched: 3. CDR3 length equals 16 residues. Germline-derived CDR1 and CDR2 are SGHRS and YFSETQ. CDR3 nucleotides: TGCGCCAGCAGCACGGGACTAGCGGGGGGGCCAGATACGCAGTATTTT. This translates into CASSTGLAGGPDTQYF.

The chain carries TRBV5-1 and TRBJ2-5, with 13 bases fitting TRBD2. Germline lookup yields CDR1 SGHRS and CDR2 YFSETQ. V dropped 7 bases and J dropped 5; count of bases not matched to a gene: 5. The CDR3 is made up of 14 amino acids. DNA of the CDR3: TGCGCCAGCCGGACTAGCGGGGGAAGGGAGACCCAGTACTTC. Translation: CASRTSGGRETQYF.

In regard to this clone: This CDR3 is also generated by other DNA sequences in the sample. V usage is TRBV5-1 and J usage is TRBJ1-6; D perhaps matches TRBD1 (6 bases). Trimming cost V 4 bases and J 7 bases, with 18 bases left between them. Germline V gives CDR1 SGHRS, CDR2 YFSETQ. This CDR3 is 16 amino acids long. For the CDR3, the DNA is TGCGCCAGCAGCGAACCCTCAGGGGCAGGCAATTCACCCCTCCACTTT. Protein product: CASSEPSGAGNSPLHF.

The chain employs TRBV18 and TRBJ2-3, with D perhaps matching TRBD1 (6 bases). This CDR3 has 13 amino acids. CDR1 and CDR2 from the germline V gene are KGHSH and LQKENI. Trimming shortened V by 5 bases and J by 2 bases, and 8 bases separated the two germline ends. The CDR3 DNA reads as TGTGCCAGCTCAAGGACAGACACAGATACGCAGTATTTT. Translating gives CASSRTDTDTQYF. The whole variable domain, remainder taken from reference TRBV18 and TRBJ2-3, is NAGVMQNPRHLVRRRGQEARLRCSPMKGHSHVYWYRQLPEEGLKFMVYLQKENIIDESGMPKERFSAEFPKEGPSILRIQQVVRGDSAAYFCASSRTDTDTQYFGPGTRLTVL.

The chain uses TRBV2 and TRBJ1-3; D is unresolved. The CDR3 totals 13 residues. Looked up from germline, CDR1 is SNHLY and CDR2 is FYNNEI. The V end lost 7 bases, the J end lost 0 bases, and 7 bases lay between the germline ends. In nucleotides, the CDR3 is TGTGCCAGCACCTCTACCTCTGGAAACACCATATATTTT. Translation gives CASTSTSGNTIYF.

The chain links TRBV11-2 to TRBJ2-7, with 9 nucleotides matching TRBD2. The CDR3 is made up of 13 amino acids. Unmatched junction bases numbered 3, after V lost 5 bases and J lost 4 bases. The germline gives CDR1 SGHAT, CDR2 FQNNGV. CDR3 residues: CASSKLAGYEQYF. The CDR3 bases are TGTGCCAGCAGCAAACTAGCGGGTTACGAGCAGTACTTC.

The V call is TRBV6-5, the J call TRBJ1-2; 7 bases match TRBD1. The CDR3 runs to 14 residues. Germline values: CDR1 MNHEY, CDR2 SVGAGI. V dropped 6 bases and J dropped 0; count of bases not matched to a gene: 4. The CDR3 coding sequence is TGTGCCAGCAGACAGGGGATATCTAACTATGGCTACACCTTC. It encodes CASRQGISNYGYTF.